In its sample, the clone carrying this T cell receptor beta chain was seen a few times. What it recognizes is unknown. This sample stems from a study of shared clonotypes between healthy human individuals. Overall study results and limits: Rarefaction revealed incomplete sorted-subset sequencing despite large depth.

Every immunoSEQ plate was one replicate of a subset's evenly spread DNA. Sequenced by immunoSEQ multiplex PCR; TCRdb stores in-frame clones only, minus some. The repertoire includes 550,000 to 850,000 clones, roughly 72% of them detected once, and less than 2% sits in the top ten. The CDR3 is made up of 19 amino acids. The germline V gene has CDR1 MNHNS and CDR2 SASEGT. V lost 4 bases and J lost 2; bases outside the gene matches: 13. The source material was memory CD4+ T cells sorted from blood. The subset denotes: CD45RA-negative fraction. V usage is TRBV6-1 and J usage is TRBJ1-5, with 11 bases that match TRBD1. The TCR comes from a woman in her twenties or thirties in good health. The CDR3 nucleotides read TGTGCCAGCAGTGGAAACCGGGACAGGGGGGTCGTTGGCAATCAGCCCCAGCATTTT. It encodes CASSGNRDRGVVGNQPQHF.